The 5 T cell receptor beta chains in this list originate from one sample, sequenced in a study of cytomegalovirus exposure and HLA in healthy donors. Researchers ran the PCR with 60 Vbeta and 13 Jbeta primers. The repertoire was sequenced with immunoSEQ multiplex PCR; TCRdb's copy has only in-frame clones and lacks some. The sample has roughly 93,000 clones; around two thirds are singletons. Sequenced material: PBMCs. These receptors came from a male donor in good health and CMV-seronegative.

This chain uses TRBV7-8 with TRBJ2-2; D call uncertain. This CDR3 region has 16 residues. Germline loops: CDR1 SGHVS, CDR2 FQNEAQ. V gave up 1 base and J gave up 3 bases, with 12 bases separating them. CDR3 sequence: CASSLGSGPDTGELFF. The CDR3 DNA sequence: TGTGCCAGCAGCTTAGGAAGTGGCCCCGACACCGGGGAGCTGTTTTTT.

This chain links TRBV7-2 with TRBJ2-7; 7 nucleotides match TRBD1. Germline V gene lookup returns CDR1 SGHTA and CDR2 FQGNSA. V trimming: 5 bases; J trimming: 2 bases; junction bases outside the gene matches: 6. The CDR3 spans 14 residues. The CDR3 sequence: CASSKGQAPYEQYF. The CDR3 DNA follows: TGTGCCAGCAGCAAAGGACAGGCGCCCTACGAGCAGTACTTC.

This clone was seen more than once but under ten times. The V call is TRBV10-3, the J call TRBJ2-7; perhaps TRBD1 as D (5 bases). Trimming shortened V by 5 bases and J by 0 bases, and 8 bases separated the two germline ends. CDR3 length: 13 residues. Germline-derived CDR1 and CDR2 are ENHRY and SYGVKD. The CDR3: CAISPRVSYEQYF. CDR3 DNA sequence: TGTGCCATCAGTCCCAGGGTCTCCTACGAGCAGTACTTC.

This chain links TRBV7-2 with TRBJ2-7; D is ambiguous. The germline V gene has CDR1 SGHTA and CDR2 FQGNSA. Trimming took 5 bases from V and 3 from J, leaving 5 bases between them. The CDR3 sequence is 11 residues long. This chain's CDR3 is CASSPDYEQYF. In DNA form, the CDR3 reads TGTGCCAGCAGCCCAGACTACGAGCAGTACTTC.

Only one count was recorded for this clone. CDR3 in amino acids: CATSGFRGNSPLHF. The CDR3 DNA is TGTGCCACCAGCGGATTCCGAGGGAATTCACCCCTCCACTTT. The rearrangement uses TRBV15 and TRBJ1-6; D is undetermined. CDR1 and CDR2 (germline): LNHNV, YYDKDF (reference sequence). The CDR3 is made up of 14 amino acids. The V gene lost 5 bases and the J gene lost 7 bases, with 12 bases spanning the gap.